This TCR beta chain emerged from a study of T-cell memory formation after mild COVID-19 (dated by TCRdb to the early 2020s). Concerning the study at large: Most TCR sequence clusters were specific to one of the two donors. Longitudinal TCRalpha and TCRbeta repertoire sequencing tracked T-cell clones expanding and contracting after mild COVID-19 in a couple of donors. Two young, previously healthy adult volunteers made up the cohort, one male and one female.

This clonotype came up a few times. The specificity of this receptor is unknown. The sample holds no much larger clone one base away, and base qualities are not on file. Ficoll-Paque density gradient centrifugation was used to isolate PBMCs. TCRdb lists the instrument as Illumina NovaSeq 6000. TCRalpha and TCRbeta cDNA libraries were constructed by 5'RACE with constant-segment primers, with sample barcodes and unique molecular identifiers being introduced. Trizol reagent was used to extract RNA from every sample. Libraries were amplified in two PCR steps, with a second sample barcode and Illumina TruSeq adapters added in the second step. The libraries were sequenced on an Illumina NovaSeq using 2 x 150 bp paired-end reads. On the study's bioinformatics: With migec v1.2.7, reads were demultiplexed and then collapsed into UMI-guided consensus sequences. Using mixcr v2.1.11, UMI consensuses were aligned to TRA and TRB V and J templates and then assembled into clonotypes. A clonotype was counted as expanded or contracted only when both edgeR and NoisET called the clonotype significant, with the noise models trained on biological replicates. For edgeR calls, the cutoffs were a false discovery rate-adjusted p below 0.01 and a log2 fold-change threshold of 1. PCA with hierarchical clustering of max-normalized trajectories of the 1000 most abundant clonotypes was used as exploratory dynamics analysis. Separately sequenced CD4+ and CD8+ repertoires were used to assign a CD4 or CD8 phenotype to each responding clone. Using fastp at Q25 and MiXCR, TCRdb reprocessed the public reads and kept productive beta chains. Every CDR3 protein is listed once, alongside the most common genes and DNA of its rows. These V and J calls rely on TCRdb rather than the paper's analysis. The sample has fewer than 450,000 distinct CDR3 sequences on record, roughly a quarter of them singletons. The top ten hold around 8.1% of the sample.

Paper-wide results and their limitations: Some responding clones were detected in pre-infection memory, suggesting pre-existing cross-reactive memory T cells joined the SARS-CoV-2 response. SARS-CoV-2 specificity was not confirmed for the second-wave clones peaking on day 37. The study included only a couple of mild cases, and larger cohorts that include severe cases with pre-infection samples were judged to be necessary. Contracting CD4+ clones were found mainly in CM and EM memory subsets, while CD8+ clones were enriched in EMRA. Clones that contracted from day 15 to 85 showed balanced CD4/CD8 phenotypes, whereas a second wave of clones that expanded from day 15 to 37 leaned towards CD4+.

The specimen sequenced was PBMCs or a T cell subset sorted from them (not recorded which). This TCR came from an adult woman who had mild COVID-19 (a few samples of this study predate the infection). The sample titles of this study are shuffled in the database, so cell type and time point are left out; the donor was told from shared clones.

The DNA reads TGTGCCAGCAGCTTAGAGGCCGGAGGGGCTAGCTTGGGTATCGTCGAGCAGTACTTC. Its protein product is CASSLEAGGASLGIVEQYF. The V and J genes are TRBV7-6 and TRBJ2-7; D gene: possibly TRBD2, on 6 matching bases. CDR1 is given as SGHVS and CDR2 as FNYEAQ, both from the germline V gene. The CDR3, cysteine through phenylalanine, is 19 amino acids long. The CDR3 DNA has 57 bases and is translated from base 1. The V end loses 1 base and the J end loses 6 bases, and a stretch of 28 bases separates them. The reference TRBV7-6 and TRBJ2-7 proteins fill in what lies around the CDR3, so the full variable domain reads GAGVSQSPRYKVTKRGQDVALRCDPISGHVSLYWYRQALGQGPEFLTYFNYEAQQDKSGLPNDRFSAERPEGSISTLTIQRTEQRDSAMYRCASSLEAGGASLGIVEQYFGPGTRLTVT.